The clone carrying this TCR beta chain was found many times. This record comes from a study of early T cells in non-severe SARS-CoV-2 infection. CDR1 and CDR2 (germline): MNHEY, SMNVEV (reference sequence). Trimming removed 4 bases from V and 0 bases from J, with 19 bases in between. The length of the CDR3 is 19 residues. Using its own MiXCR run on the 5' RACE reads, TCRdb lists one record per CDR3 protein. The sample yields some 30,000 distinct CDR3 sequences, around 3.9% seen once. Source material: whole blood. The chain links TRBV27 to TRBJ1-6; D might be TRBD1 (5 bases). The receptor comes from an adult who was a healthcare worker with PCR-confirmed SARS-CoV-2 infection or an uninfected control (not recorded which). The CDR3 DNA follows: TGTGCCAGCAGTTCAAGACAGCTCCGGACTAGCTCCTATAATTCACCCCTCCACTTT. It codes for CASSSRQLRTSSYNSPLHF.